One sample yielded the 14 T cell receptor beta chains listed below, sequenced in a study of early T cells in non-severe SARS-CoV-2 infection. One entry per CDR3 protein results from TCRdb running MiXCR on the 5' RACE reads. The table lists under 60,000 distinct CDR3 sequences, 5.6% of them singletons. The material sequenced was whole blood. The origin of the receptors is an adult who was a healthcare worker with PCR-confirmed SARS-CoV-2 infection or an uninfected control (not recorded which).

The gene calls are TRBV7-2 and TRBJ2-7; D is undetermined. Germline CDR1 SGHTA, CDR2 FQGNSA. Between the trimmed V and J ends, which lost 3 bases and 0 bases, there was a span of 6 bases. The CDR3 has 13 amino acids. DNA for the CDR3: TGTGCCAGCAGCTTTCAGGTCTCCTACGAGCAGTACTTC. This gives the protein CASSFQVSYEQYF.

The V gene is TRBV5-6, the J gene TRBJ2-1, with a tentative D call TRBD2 (5 bases). The germline V gene encodes CDR1 SGHDT and CDR2 YYEEEE. This CDR3 spans 13 amino acids. Trimming removed 1 base from V and 8 bases from J, with 10 bases in between. CDR3 coding DNA: TGTGCCAGCAGCTTGTTCGGAGCGGATGAGCAGTTCTTC. This translates into CASSLFGADEQFF.

Only a few counts were recorded for this clonotype. This chain connects TRBV7-2 to TRBJ1-2; 12 positions match TRBD1. With V trimmed by 7 bases and J by 7 bases, 13 bases remained unmatched. Germline V gene lookup returns CDR1 SGHTA and CDR2 FQGNSA. The CDR3 spans 16 residues. The CDR3 DNA reads TGTGCCAGCACCCAAGTCCAGGGACAGGGGGCTTTTGGCTACACCTTC. It is translated as CASTQVQGQGAFGYTF.

This clonotype occurred many times. This chain joins TRBV18 and TRBJ2-2, with D possibly TRBD1 on 5 matching bases. The CDR3 extends over 13 amino acids. Germline CDR1 reads KGHSH; CDR2 reads LQKENI. V was trimmed by 6 bases and J by 5 bases, leaving 10 bases between them. CDR3 sequence (DNA): TGTGCCAGCTCGACAGATTTTACCGGGGAGCTGTTTTTT. Translating gives CASSTDFTGELFF.

V and J are TRBV28 and TRBJ1-1; D might be TRBD1 (5 bases). Trimming cost V 6 bases and J 5 bases, with 16 bases left between them. Germline-derived CDR1 and CDR2 are MDHEN and SYDVKM. The CDR3 has 14 residues. The CDR3 loop is CASRHARVRTEAFF. The CDR3 nucleotides are TGTGCCAGCAGACATGCCAGGGTTCGGACTGAAGCTTTCTTT.

This clonotype has a handful of counts. The junction differs from germline at one of its ends, possibly a read error. This sequence joins TRBV24-1 and TRBJ2-1; D remains unclear. CDR1 KGHDR and CDR2 SFDVKD come from the germline V gene. There are 15 residues in the CDR3. The CDR3 sequence: CATSAARTSHNEQFF. The CDR3 DNA reads TGTGCCACCAGTGCAGCACGGACCTCCCACAATGAGCAGTTCTTC.

A remark on this clonotype: A much larger clonotype is one base distant, so this may be a read error. CDR3 bases: TGTGCCAGCAGGGACACCTATTGCTACACCTTC. Its translation: CASRDTYCYTF. The chain employs TRBV6-4 and TRBJ1-2; perhaps TRBD1 as D (5 bases). This CDR3 has 11 amino acids. The germline CDR1 and CDR2 sequences are MRHNA and SNTAGT.

This clonotype showed up many times. The CDR3 is CASSHSGETQYF. Written as DNA, the CDR3 is TGTGCCAGCAGCCATTCGGGAGAGACCCAGTACTTC. This chain connects TRBV2 to TRBJ2-5; D uncertain. Trimming left V 6 bases short and J 4 bases short, with 9 bases between. This CDR3 spans 12 amino acids. CDR1 is SNHLY, CDR2 FYNNEI, per germline.

At least ten counts were recorded for this clonotype. The V and J genes are TRBV7-6 and TRBJ1-4, with D unclear. The germline gives CDR1 SGHVS, CDR2 FNYEAQ. V was cut by 4 bases and J by 3 bases, with 9 bases left in between. The CDR3 length is 14 residues. CDR3 DNA sequence: TGTGCCAGCAGCTCATTGGACCCTAATGAAAAACTGTTTTTT. Translating gives CASSSLDPNEKLFF.

This clonotype was counted ten times or more. The rearrangement joins TRBV5-1 to TRBJ1-2; D possibly corresponds to TRBD1 (5 bases). With 3 bases removed from V and 5 bases from J, the gap between germline ends came to 17 bases. The germline CDR1 and CDR2 sequences are SGHRS and YFSETQ. This CDR3 spans 15 amino acids. The CDR3 protein is CASSSEPGTAYGYTF. Written as DNA, the CDR3 is TGCGCCAGCAGCTCCGAACCCGGGACGGCGTATGGCTACACCTTC.

This clonotype was counted between two and nine times. The chain joins TRBV25-1 to TRBJ1-1, with TRBD1 as a possible D gene (6 bases). Germline lookup yields CDR1 MGHDK and CDR2 SYGVNS. V lost 7 bases and J lost 0, with 9 bases in between. This CDR3 region has 13 residues. The CDR3 DNA is TGTGCCAGCATTGACAGGCTGAACACTGAAGCTTTCTTT. Amino acid sequence: CASIDRLNTEAFF.

The chain employs TRBV20-1 and TRBJ2-1, with 9 bases aligning to TRBD2. V gave up 5 bases and J gave up 15 bases; unmatched junction bases: 8. CDR3 length: 11 amino acids. Germline V gene lookup returns CDR1 DFQATT and CDR2 SNEGSKA (reference sequence). CDR3 in amino acids: CSAAIAGGGFF. CDR3 bases: TGCAGTGCTGCCATTGCGGGAGGGGGGTTCTTC.

The chain uses TRBV20-1 and TRBJ2-5; possibly TRBD1 for D (6 bases). Deletions cut 1 base from V and 0 bases from J, with 12 bases between. Per germline, CDR1 DFQATT and CDR2 SNEGSKA (reference sequence). This CDR3 is built from 15 residues. The CDR3 DNA sequence: TGCAGTGCTAGAGCCAGGACAGTACACCAAGAGACCCAGTACTTC. Its translation: CSARARTVHQETQYF.

The chain uses TRBV12-5 and TRBJ2-5; D is ambiguous. V was cut by 6 bases and J by 4 bases, with 9 bases left in between. Germline V gene sequence: CDR1 LGHNT, CDR2 FRNRAP. CDR3 length: 12 amino acids. CDR3 region: CASGPTVETQYF. In nucleotides, the CDR3 is TGTGCTAGTGGACCGACCGTAGAGACCCAGTACTTC.